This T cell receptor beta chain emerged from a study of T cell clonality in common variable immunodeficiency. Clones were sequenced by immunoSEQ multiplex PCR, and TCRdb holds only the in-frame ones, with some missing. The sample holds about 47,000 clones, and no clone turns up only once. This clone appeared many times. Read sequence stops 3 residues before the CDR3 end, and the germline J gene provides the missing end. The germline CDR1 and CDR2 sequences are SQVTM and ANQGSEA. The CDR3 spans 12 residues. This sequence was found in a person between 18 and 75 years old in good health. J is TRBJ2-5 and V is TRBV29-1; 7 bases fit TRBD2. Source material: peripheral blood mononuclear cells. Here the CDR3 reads CSASGAEETQYF. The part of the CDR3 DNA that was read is TGCAGTGCAAGCGGGGCGGAAGAGACC.